This T cell receptor beta chain is drawn from a study of shared clonotypes between healthy human individuals. Study-wide context: Per donor, CD8 memory used one plate, CD8 naive used two, CD4 memory used three and CD4 naive used three. Study findings and constraints: Sorted-subset sequencing, rarefaction showed, was incomplete despite large depth.

To note about this clone: Its antigen is currently unknown.

The V segment lost 6 bases and the J segment 7 bases; nucleotides outside the gene matches: 11. The CDR3 has 15 residues. Germline-derived CDR1 and CDR2 are SNHLY and FYNNEI. The deep-level immunoSEQ assay was used. The protocol was immunoSEQ multiplex PCR, while the TCRdb copy is restricted to in-frame clones and leaves out a portion. The repertoire includes nearly 1 million clones, 76% of them detected once, and approximately 1.5% sits in the top ten. CD45RA-negative memory and CD45RA+ naive subsets were split from the CD4+ cells. The receptor comes from a man younger than 35 in good health. V and J are TRBV2 and TRBJ2-7; 11 nucleotides line up with TRBD1. Sequenced: memory CD4+ T cells sorted from blood. Subset indicated: CD45RA-negative fraction. Here the CDR3 reads CASRPGQGASGEQYF. The DNA of the CDR3 is TGTGCCAGCAGGCCCGGACAGGGGGCAAGTGGAGAGCAGTACTTC.